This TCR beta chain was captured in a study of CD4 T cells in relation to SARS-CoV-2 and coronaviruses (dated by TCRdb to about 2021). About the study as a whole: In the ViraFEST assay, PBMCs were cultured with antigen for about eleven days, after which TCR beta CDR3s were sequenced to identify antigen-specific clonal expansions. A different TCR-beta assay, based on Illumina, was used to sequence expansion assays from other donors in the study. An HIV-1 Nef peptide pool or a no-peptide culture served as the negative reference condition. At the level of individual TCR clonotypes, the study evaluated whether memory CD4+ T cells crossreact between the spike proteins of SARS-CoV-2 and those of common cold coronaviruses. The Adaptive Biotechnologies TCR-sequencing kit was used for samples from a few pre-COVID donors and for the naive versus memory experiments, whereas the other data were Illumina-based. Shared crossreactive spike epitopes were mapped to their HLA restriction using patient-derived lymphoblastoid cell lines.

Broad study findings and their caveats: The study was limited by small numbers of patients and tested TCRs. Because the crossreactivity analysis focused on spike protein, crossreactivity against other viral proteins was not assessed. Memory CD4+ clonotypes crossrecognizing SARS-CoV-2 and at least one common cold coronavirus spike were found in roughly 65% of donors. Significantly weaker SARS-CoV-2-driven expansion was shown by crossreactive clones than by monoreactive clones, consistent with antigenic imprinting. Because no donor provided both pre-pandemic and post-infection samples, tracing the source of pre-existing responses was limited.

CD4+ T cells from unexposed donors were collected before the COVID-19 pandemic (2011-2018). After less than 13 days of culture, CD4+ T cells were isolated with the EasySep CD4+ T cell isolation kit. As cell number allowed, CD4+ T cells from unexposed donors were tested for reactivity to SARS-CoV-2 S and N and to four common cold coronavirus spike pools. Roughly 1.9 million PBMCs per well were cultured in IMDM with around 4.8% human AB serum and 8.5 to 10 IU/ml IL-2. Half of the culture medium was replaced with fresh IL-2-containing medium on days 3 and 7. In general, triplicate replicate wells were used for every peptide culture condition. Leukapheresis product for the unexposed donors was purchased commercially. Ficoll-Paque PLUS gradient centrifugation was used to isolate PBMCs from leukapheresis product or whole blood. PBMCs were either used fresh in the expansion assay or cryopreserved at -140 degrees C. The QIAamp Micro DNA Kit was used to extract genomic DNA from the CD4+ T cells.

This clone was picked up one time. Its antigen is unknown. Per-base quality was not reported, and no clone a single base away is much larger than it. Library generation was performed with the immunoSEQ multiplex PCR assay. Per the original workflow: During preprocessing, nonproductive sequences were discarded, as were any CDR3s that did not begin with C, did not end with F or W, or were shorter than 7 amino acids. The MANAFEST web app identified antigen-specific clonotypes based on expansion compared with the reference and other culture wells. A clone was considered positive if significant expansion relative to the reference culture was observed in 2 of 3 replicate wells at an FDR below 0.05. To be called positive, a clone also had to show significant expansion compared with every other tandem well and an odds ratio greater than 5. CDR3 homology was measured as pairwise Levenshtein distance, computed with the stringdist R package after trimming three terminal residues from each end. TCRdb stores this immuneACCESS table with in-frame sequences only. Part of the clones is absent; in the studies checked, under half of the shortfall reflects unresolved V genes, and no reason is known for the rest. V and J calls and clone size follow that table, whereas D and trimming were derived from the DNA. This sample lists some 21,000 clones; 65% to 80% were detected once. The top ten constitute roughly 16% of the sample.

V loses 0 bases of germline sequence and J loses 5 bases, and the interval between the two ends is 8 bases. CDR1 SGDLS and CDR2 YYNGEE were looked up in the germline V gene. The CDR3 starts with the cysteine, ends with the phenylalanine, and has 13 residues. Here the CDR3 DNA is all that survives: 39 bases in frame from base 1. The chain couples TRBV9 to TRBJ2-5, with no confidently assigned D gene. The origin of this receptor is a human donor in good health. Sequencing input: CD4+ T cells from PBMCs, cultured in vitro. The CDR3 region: CASSVGGLETQYF. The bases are TGTGCCAGCAGCGTAGGGGGTTTGGAGACCCAGTACTTC.